This T cell receptor (beta chain) appears in the sequencing data of a study of CD8 T cells in Susac syndrome (dated by TCRdb to about 2019). Background on the whole study: The study used repertoire sequencing to test whether antigen drove CD8+ T cell activation and differentiation in Susac syndrome. Clonality of the CD8+ T cell repertoire was compared between about a dozen healthy donors, about 14 Susac syndrome patients and roughly 16 multiple sclerosis patients.

Peripheral blood CD8+ and CD4+ T cells from healthy donors, Susac syndrome patients and multiple sclerosis patients were profiled by high-throughput TCR beta sequencing. Healthy donors were included as age- and sex-matched controls. Bulk CD8+ and CD4+ T cells were purified by magnetic negative isolation, whereas CD8+ TEMRA cells were enriched by FACS. Blood was collected in EDTA tubes and processed within 24 hours, with PBMCs isolated through density gradient centrifugation. PBMCs destined for TCR sequencing were cryopreserved in liquid nitrogen and later thawed in a 37 °C water bath. A purity of at least 90% was achieved for sorted or isolated CD4+, CD8+ and CD8+ TEMRA cells. RNA was extracted using the RNeasy kit, and roughly 0.45 to 1 microgram was reverse transcribed with random hexamers. The immunoSEQ multiplex PCR assay, covering 54 Vbeta and 13 Jbeta segments, was used to amplify TCR beta CDR3 regions. Bias from PCR amplification was corrected by using a synthetic template baseline for primer optimization and for computational correction. Concerning the study's data processing: Reads were assigned to V, D and J genes according to IMGT and analyzed in immunoSEQ Analyzer, with only productive sequences retained. Clonality was computed as one minus Shannon entropy normalized by log2 of the number of productive unique sequences. For each patient and control, public and private clones were evaluated within the 100 most prevalent clones. Susac-specific clones were defined as absent from healthy and MS cohorts, around 1,000 published viral clones and other ImmuneACCESS disease sequences. TCRdb ran its own pipeline on the public reads, namely fastp trimming at Q25 and MiXCR clone calling, and kept in-frame beta chains. For every CDR3 protein sequence, its rows merge into one entry that carries the most common genes and DNA. None of the V and J calls come from the authors' own analysis; TCRdb made them. This sample comprises more than 130,000 distinct CDR3 sequences, approximately 95% of them detected only once. The top ten constitute 0.25% to 0.3% of the sample.

Notes on this clonotype: The antigen it recognizes is unknown. No much larger clone is present one base from it, and per-base qualities are unavailable.

Findings and caveats that apply to the study as a whole: The number of individuals in the TCR sequencing and HLA analysis was recognized as being relatively small.

Trimming at the junction amounts to 11 bases on V and 6 bases on J, and the germline ends lie 19 bases apart. The germline V gene (reference sequence) supplies CDR1 SEHNR and CDR2 FQNEAQ. Measured from the cysteine to the phenylalanine, the CDR3 is 13 residues long. Of all the DNA, just the CDR3 is kept, 39 bases in frame from base 1. This TCR was recovered from a human donor in good health. Sequencing input: CD8+ T cells from PBMCs. The sequence links TRBV7-9 to TRBJ1-2; the D gene is unclear. CDR3 region: CAAPIREGNGYTF. The sequence in DNA is TGTGCCGCCCCTATTAGGGAGGGCAATGGCTACACCTTC.